Described below is a single TCR beta chain sequence and its context. CDR1 and CDR2 (germline): SGHVS, FNYEAQ. This CDR3 comprises 14 residues. Deletions cut 1 base from V and 2 bases from J, with 6 bases between. This sample was taken from a study of early stage breast cancer tumors. Assay used: immunoSEQ multiplex PCR; TCRdb lists only in-frame clones, some missing. The sample includes roughly 56,000 clones, over 60% seen only once; the top ten take approximately 3.6%. The J gene is TRBJ1-5, the V gene TRBV7-6; D unresolved. The receptor comes from a person aged 30-39 years with breast cancer. The sample was blood. Here the CDR3 reads CASSLGVGNQPQHF. For the CDR3, the DNA is TGTGCCAGCAGCTTAGGGGTTGGCAATCAGCCCCAGCATTTT.